These 10 T cell receptor beta chains were all obtained from the same sample, sequenced in a study of identifying expanded T cells in peripheral blood. Repertoires were generated with immunoSEQ multiplex PCR, while TCRdb's copy carries only in-frame clones and drops some. The table shows under 110,000 clones, with around 85% occurring only once. Sample: blood. The receptors shown here come from a person between 18 and 75 years old in good health.

The rearrangement links TRBV7-8 to TRBJ2-1; 7 bases map to TRBD2. Per the germline V gene, CDR1 is SGHVS and CDR2 is FQNEAQ. Trimming took 5 bases from V and 5 from J; bases not matched to a gene: 12. The CDR3 spans 16 residues. The CDR3 nucleotides are TGTGCCAGCAGCGTCTTATCGGGGGGTTCCCACAATGAGCAGTTCTTC. This gives the protein CASSVLSGGSHNEQFF.

The chain carries TRBV27 and TRBJ2-7; 9 nucleotides align to TRBD1. J was trimmed by 5 bases and V by 8 bases; bases with no gene match: 13. The CDR3 sequence is 15 residues long. The germline V gene has CDR1 MNHEY and CDR2 SMNVEV (reference sequence). CDR3 amino acids: CASRSDGQGINEQYF. The CDR3 DNA is TGTGCCAGCCGTTCCGATGGACAGGGGATAAACGAGCAGTACTTC.

Here the CDR3 DNA reads TGCGCCAGCAGTGTCTCCTACCTTCGCGAGACCCAGTACTTC. It is translated as CASSVSYLRETQYF. The chain joins TRBV4-3 to TRBJ2-5, with D uncertain. Germline values: CDR1 LGHNA, CDR2 YSLEER. The V and J ends lost 6 bases and 5 bases respectively, with 16 bases between them. This CDR3 contains 14 residues.

The chain joins TRBV27 to TRBJ2-1; a weak D match, TRBD2 (6 bases). Between the trimmed V and J ends, which lost 2 bases and 4 bases, there was a span of 12 bases. Per germline, CDR1 MNHEY and CDR2 SMNVEV (reference sequence). The CDR3 length is 15 residues. The DNA for the CDR3 is TGTGCCAGCAGTTTAGGAGGGGCACCTTACAATGAGCAGTTCTTC. Translated: CASSLGGAPYNEQFF.

This clone was counted a single time. The chain is built from TRBV18 and TRBJ1-1, with D possibly being TRBD1 (5 bases). Trimming stripped 4 bases from V and 0 bases from J, with 12 bases between. Per germline, CDR1 KGHSH and CDR2 LQKENI. The CDR3 has 15 residues. CDR3 DNA: TGTGCCAGCTCACAGGGACGGACCATGAACACTGAAGCTTTCTTT. As protein: CASSQGRTMNTEAFF.

J is TRBJ2-3 and V is TRBV4-1, with D perhaps being TRBD1 or TRBD2 (5 bases each). CDR1 is MGHRA, CDR2 YSYEKL, per germline. V lost 3 bases and J 4 bases, leaving 14 bases between the germline ends. The CDR3 spans 15 residues. The CDR3 reads CASSQRGWGPDTQYF. In nucleotides, the CDR3 is TGCGCCAGCAGCCAGAGGGGATGGGGACCAGATACGCAGTATTTT.

To note about this clone: A much larger clone sits a single nucleotide away, making a read error possible. This chain uses TRBV5-5 with TRBJ1-1; D is perhaps TRBD1 (5 bases). The length of the CDR3 is 13 residues. Deletions cut 0 bases from V and 4 bases from J, with 7 bases between. Germline lookup yields CDR1 SGHKS and CDR2 YYEKEE (reference sequence). CDR3 DNA sequence: TGTGCCAGCAGCTTGGCAGGGACCACTGAAGCTTTCTTT. Amino acid sequence: CASSLAGTTEAFF.

The CDR3 loop reads CASSPQGTLTGNTIYF. As DNA, the CDR3 is TGTGCCAGCAGCCCCCAGGGTACTTTGACTGGAAACACCATATATTTT. This rearrangement joins TRBV4-2 to TRBJ1-3; the D gene is possibly TRBD1 (5 bases). CDR3 length: 16 residues. Per the germline V gene, CDR1 is LGHNA and CDR2 is YNFKEQ. The V and J ends lost 4 bases and 2 bases respectively, with 15 bases between them.

The V and J genes are TRBV6-6 and TRBJ2-5; D remains ambiguous. The length of the CDR3 is 11 residues. In germline, CDR1 is MNHNY, CDR2 SVGAGI (reference sequence). Trimming removed 2 bases at V and 14 bases at J, with 12 bases between. The CDR3, as DNA: TGTGCCAGCAGTTACGGCGCAGGCGTTTACTTC. As protein: CASSYGAGVYF.

This chain joins TRBV27 and TRBJ1-1, with 10 bases matching TRBD1. CDR3 length: 15 amino acids. From germline, CDR1 is MNHEY and CDR2 SMNVEV (reference sequence). V shed 5 bases, J shed 5 bases, and the junction held 8 bases outside the gene matches. CDR3 bases: TGTGCCAGCAGTGCTCGGGACAGGGGCTGGACTGAAGCTTTCTTT. Its translation: CASSARDRGWTEAFF.